What follows are 31 T cell receptor beta chains derived from one specimen sequenced in a study of breast tumors, draining lymph nodes, adjacent tissues. Axillary draining lymph nodes of breast cancer patients supplied the node samples. Each CDR3 protein is one row after TCRdb ran MiXCR on the multiplex PCR reads. The sample shows some 170,000 distinct CDR3 sequences, about 34% of them seen only once. The specimen sequenced was axillary lymph node tissue. These receptors all come from a female donor with breast cancer. Some clones in this sample may be carry-over from other donors' samples.

This clonotype was observed at least ten times. The chain combines TRBV7-9 with TRBJ1-2, with a tentative D call TRBD1 (6 bases). The CDR3 runs to 13 residues. Germline assignment: CDR1 SEHNR and CDR2 FQNEAQ (reference sequence). V lost 5 bases to trimming and J lost 4 bases, with 11 bases between them. CDR3: CASSQQGPYGYTF. The DNA for the CDR3 is TGTGCCAGCAGCCAACAGGGACCCTATGGCTACACCTTC.

This clonotype was counted a few times. This chain joins TRBV24-1 and TRBJ1-1; the D gene is possibly TRBD1 (5 bases). The germline gives CDR1 KGHDR, CDR2 SFDVKD. V lost 9 bases and J 0 bases, leaving 28 bases between the germline ends. This CDR3 is 19 amino acids long. The CDR3 spells CATDCNRDCFLLMNTEAFF. CDR3 nucleotides: TGTGCCACCGATTGCAACCGGGACTGCTTTTTATTAATGAACACTGAAGCTTTCTTT.

There are many counts of this clonotype. The V gene is TRBV6-2 or TRBV6-3, the J gene TRBJ1-3; D not resolved. Germline V gene sequence: CDR1 MNHEY, CDR2 SVGEGT. The CDR3 is 18 residues long. The V and J ends lost 2 bases and 8 bases respectively, with 25 bases between them. CDR3 residues: CASSYTLDGFLMEDTIYF. Written as DNA, the CDR3 is TGTGCCAGCAGTTACACCCTGGACGGATTCCTAATGGAGGACACCATATATTTT.

This clonotype was detected many times. The CDR3 bases are TGTGCCAGCAGCTTCCGGGCCCTGGGAGAGACCCAGTACTTC. Encoded protein: CASSFRALGETQYF. J is TRBJ2-5 and V is TRBV13; no definite D call. V lost 3 bases and J lost 4, with 12 bases in between. Germline CDR1 reads PRHDT; CDR2 reads FYEKMQ (reference sequence). The CDR3 is 14 residues long.

There are many counts of this clonotype. The chain recombines TRBV5-1 with TRBJ1-3; TRBD1 agrees at 9 bases. V was clipped by 4 bases and J by 2 bases; unmatched bases: 4. Germline V lookup: CDR1 SGHRS, CDR2 YFSETQ. CDR3 length: 15 residues. CDR3 in amino acids: CASSRDRAAGNTIYF. The CDR3 bases are TGCGCCAGCAGCCGGGACAGGGCAGCTGGAAACACCATATATTTT.

Comment on this clonotype: The junction and the germline gene differ at one end; a read error may be behind it. The CDR3 sequence is CASSPAQPGTGTQYF. The CDR3, as DNA: TGTGCCAGCAGTCCAGCGCAACCAGGGACAGGTACGCAGTATTTT. V is TRBV27 and J is TRBJ2-3; TRBD1 aligns across 8 bases. Germline V CDR1 and CDR2: MNHEY, SMNVEV (reference sequence). The CDR3 totals 15 residues.

On this clonotype: This likely comes from a read error, as the CDR3 has no conserved phenylalanine or tryptophan at its end. V is TRBV2 and J is TRBJ1-6; no definite D call. This CDR3 is built from 14 residues. The V gene's germline CDR1 is SNHLY and CDR2 FYNNEI. CDR3 nucleotides: TGCGCCAGCAGTGAGACACTGGGGAATTCACCCCTCCACTTG. It specifies CASSETLGNSPLHL.

V gene TRBV11-1 combines with J gene TRBJ1-2; 9 bases align to TRBD1. CDR3 length: 14 amino acids. J was trimmed by 8 bases and V by 5 bases; bases with no gene match: 9. Germline-derived CDR1 and CDR2 are SGHAT and FQDESV (reference sequence). The CDR3 reads CASSPWTGDRGYTF. CDR3 DNA: TGTGCCAGCAGCCCGTGGACAGGGGATAGGGGCTACACCTTC.

This clonotype was counted at least ten times. In DNA form, the CDR3 reads TGTGCCAGCAGTTACCGGGAGTACACCGGGGAGCTGTTTTTT. Encoded protein: CASSYREYTGELFF. The V call is TRBV27, the J call TRBJ2-2; TRBD2 is a possible D gene (6 bases). This CDR3 is 14 amino acids long. The V gene lost 4 bases and the J gene lost 3 bases, with 9 bases spanning the gap. Germline V gene sequence: CDR1 MNHEY, CDR2 SMNVEV (reference sequence).

The CDR3 DNA sequence: TGTGCCAGCAGTCGAACTCCCTACGGGGGGAATGAGCAGTTCTTC. The encoded protein is CASSRTPYGGNEQFF. The rearrangement uses TRBV6-5 and TRBJ2-1; 7 bases agree with TRBD2. V gave up 5 bases and J gave up 7 bases; unmatched junction bases: 11. The CDR3 length is 15 residues. Germline V gene lookup returns CDR1 MNHEY and CDR2 SVGAGI.

This clonotype was recorded many times. This chain joins TRBV30 and TRBJ2-7, with 7 nucleotides matching TRBD2. The length of the CDR3 is 13 residues. Germline V gene lookup returns CDR1 GTSNPN and CDR2 SVGIG (reference sequence). The ends lost 2 bases at V and 4 bases at J; junction bases unmatched: 5. The CDR3 bases are TGTGCCTGGAGTCCGGGACTACCTTACGAGCAGTACTTC. Translation: CAWSPGLPYEQYF.

This clonotype occurred many times. This chain connects TRBV30 to TRBJ1-2; 10 positions match TRBD1. Per the germline V gene, CDR1 is GTSNPN and CDR2 is SVGIG (reference sequence). J gave up 4 bases and V 2 bases, and 7 bases lay outside the gene matches. The CDR3 is 15 residues long. CDR3 amino acids: CAWSRRDRGIYGYTF. The CDR3 DNA sequence: TGTGCCTGGAGTCGACGGGACAGGGGAATCTATGGCTACACCTTC.

A few counts support this clonotype. The chain couples TRBV29-1 to TRBJ2-1, with TRBD1 as a possible D gene (7 bases). CDR1 and CDR2 from the germline V gene are SQVTM and ANQGSEA. Trimming removed 7 bases from V and 0 bases from J, with 10 bases in between. This CDR3 contains 13 residues. In nucleotides, the CDR3 is TGCAGCGGGAGGGGGCTCTCCTACAATGAGCAGTTCTTC. It encodes CSGRGLSYNEQFF.

This clonotype was seen ten or more times. A much larger clone lies a single base off, so this may be a read error. V and J are TRBV20-1 and TRBJ1-6; D call uncertain. Looked up from germline, CDR1 is DFQATT and CDR2 is SNEGSKA (reference sequence). This CDR3 region has 12 residues. CDR3 nucleotide sequence: TGCAGTGCTAGCTCCTCAGATTCACCCCCCCACTTT. It translates to CSASSSDSPPHF.

This chain connects TRBV12-5 to TRBJ1-4; 11 bases line up with TRBD1. Unmatched junction bases numbered 9, after V lost 3 bases and J lost 3 bases. This CDR3 region has 18 residues. Germline lookup yields CDR1 LGHNT and CDR2 FRNRAP. CDR3 coding DNA: TGTGCTAGTGGTTTAGGGCAGGACAGGGGGCCGTCTAATGAAAAACTGTTTTTT. This encodes CASGLGQDRGPSNEKLFF. Drawing the rest from reference TRBV12-5 and TRBJ1-4, the complete variable domain is DARVTQTPRHKVTEMGQEVTMRCQPILGHNTVFWYRQTMMQGLELLAYFRNRAPLDDSGMPKDRFSAEMPDATLATLKIQPSEPRDSAVYFCASGLGQDRGPSNEKLFFGSGTQLSVL.

In this sample, this clonotype turned up many times. The rearrangement joins TRBV7-8 to TRBJ2-7, with D unresolved. The CDR3 has 11 amino acids. V was cut by 3 bases and J by 4 bases, with 4 bases left in between. Germline loops: CDR1 SGHVS, CDR2 FQNEAQ. CDR3 DNA: TGTGCCAGCAGCTTCAGTTACGAGCAGTACTTC. Protein product: CASSFSYEQYF.

This clonotype was counted many times. The chain recombines TRBV24-1 with TRBJ1-4; D may be TRBD1 (6 bases). Deletions cut 9 bases from V and 3 bases from J, with 16 bases between. From germline, CDR1 is KGHDR and CDR2 SFDVKD. CDR3 length equals 15 residues. CDR3 coding DNA: TGTGCCACCGGAGGACAGAAGCAAGCTAATGAAAAACTGTTTTTT. Translated, it gives CATGGQKQANEKLFF.

There are many counts of this clonotype. A read error may explain this, as a much larger clone is one base away. This chain uses TRBV7-2 with TRBJ1-2; D not certain. This CDR3 is built from 15 residues. Germline V gene lookup returns CDR1 SGHTA and CDR2 FQGNSA. CDR3 sequence: CASSPSRVGNYGYPF. CDR3 sequence (DNA): TGTGCCAGCAGCCCATCTCGGGTTGGGAACTATGGCTACCCCTTC.

This chain connects TRBV2 to TRBJ2-2, with D hard to call. With the DNA end fitting TRBJ1-5 better, the J assignment may be wrong. Germline V gives CDR1 SNHLY, CDR2 FYNNEI. The CDR3 is 12 amino acids. CDR3 sequence reads: CASSPTSQPQHF. CDR3 sequence (DNA): TGTGCCAGCAGCCCAACCAGTCAGCCCCAGCATTTT.

The chain couples TRBV7-2 to TRBJ2-1; either TRBD1 or TRBD2 may supply D (5 bases each). The CDR3 runs to 16 residues. V dropped 4 bases and J dropped 8 bases, with 21 bases sitting between them. Germline V gives CDR1 SGHTA, CDR2 FQGNSA. The CDR3 region is CASSSYPGPRGHEQFF. CDR3 DNA: TGTGCCAGCAGCTCCTACCCTGGACCTAGGGGACATGAGCAGTTCTTC.

A note on this clonotype: Given a much more abundant clone one base away, this may be a read error. This rearrangement joins TRBV28 to TRBJ2-7; 7 bases align to TRBD2. Losses at the gene ends were 7 bases for V and 0 bases for J; bases not matched to a gene: 6. This CDR3 has 14 residues. In germline, CDR1 is MDHEN, CDR2 SYDVKM. The CDR3 is CASTHRDYSYEQYF. CDR3 sequence (DNA): TGTGCCAGCACTCACCGGGACTACTCCTACGAGCAGTACTTC.

The chain couples TRBV18 to TRBJ1-4; a weak D match, TRBD1 (5 bases). Trimming pared 2 bases from V and 8 bases from J, leaving 12 bases between. Germline loops: CDR1 KGHSH, CDR2 LQKENI. The CDR3 is 14 residues long. Here the CDR3 reads CASSPFAGGEKLFF. The DNA for the CDR3 is TGTGCCAGCTCACCATTCGCGGGGGGGGAAAAACTGTTTTTT.

This clonotype was counted ten times or more. The V and J genes are TRBV4-1 and TRBJ2-1, with D possibly matching TRBD2 (5 bases). Deletions cut 0 bases from V and 4 bases from J, with 10 bases between. From germline, CDR1 is MGHRA and CDR2 YSYEKL. There are 15 residues in the CDR3. The CDR3 nucleotides are TGCGCCAGCAGCCAAGATTTGGGAGAGTACAATGAGCAGTTCTTC. Residues: CASSQDLGEYNEQFF.

This clonotype was seen many times. The CDR3 DNA follows: TGCGCCAGCAGCTTGTTGTTCGGGACCGGGCAGGACGAGCAGTACTTC. Protein: CASSLLFGTGQDEQYF. J is TRBJ2-7 and V is TRBV5-1, with D possibly called TRBD1 or TRBD2 (5 bases each). V lost 1 base to trimming and J lost 5 bases, with 19 bases between them. From germline, CDR1 is SGHRS and CDR2 YFSETQ. The CDR3 spans 16 residues.

Ten or more counts support this clonotype. The rearrangement joins TRBV11-2 to TRBJ2-3; a weak D match, TRBD2 (6 bases). There are 12 residues in the CDR3. V was trimmed by 5 bases and J by 6 bases, leaving 9 bases between them. Germline V CDR1 and CDR2: SGHAT, FQNNGV. The CDR3 loop reads CASSIREDTQYF. The CDR3 bases are TGTGCCAGCAGCATCCGGGAGGATACGCAGTATTTT. Supplemented by reference TRBV11-2 and TRBJ2-3, the full variable domain reads EAGVAQSPRYKIIEKRQSVAFWCNPISGHATLYWYQQILGQGPKLLIQFQNNGVVDDSQLPKDRFSAERLKGVDSTLKIQPAKLEDSAVYLCASSIREDTQYFGPGTRLTVL.

This clonotype was counted many times. The chain recombines TRBV20-1 with TRBJ2-3, with 10 positions matching TRBD1. In germline, CDR1 is DFQATT, CDR2 SNEGSKA (reference sequence). The CDR3 is made up of 16 amino acids. Trimming took 5 bases from V and 5 from J; bases not matched to a gene: 13. The CDR3 DNA sequence: TGCAGTGCTGAGGACAGGGGGTCTCTTACGGGAGATACGCAGTATTTT. Protein product: CSAEDRGSLTGDTQYF.

A word on this clonotype: A much larger clone differs from this one at a single base, so this may be a read error. The gene calls are TRBV28 and TRBJ2-1, with D perhaps TRBD2 (6 bases). This CDR3 has 14 residues. Germline CDR1 and CDR2: MDHEN and SYDVKM. Trimming removed 6 bases at V and 9 bases at J, with 18 bases between. The CDR3 sequence: CASRYISSVGEQFF. CDR3 DNA: TGTGCCAGCAGATATATATCTAGCGTTGGTGAGCAGTTCTTC.

Regarding this clonotype: This CDR3 fails to terminate in the conserved phenylalanine or tryptophan, so it likely reflects a read error. The chain carries TRBV25-1 and TRBJ2-1, with D unclear. Trimming left V 3 bases short and J 10 bases short, with 19 bases between. The CDR3 is 15 amino acids. The germline CDR1 and CDR2 sequences are MGHDK and SYGVNS. CDR3 amino acids: CASSETEILSHEQFL. The CDR3, as DNA: TGTGCCAGCAGTGAGACTGAAATCTTAAGTCACGAGCAGTTCCTC.

The rearrangement links TRBV20-1 to TRBJ2-2; 8 bases map to TRBD1. Germline trimming cut 4 bases from V and 6 bases from J; bases unmatched to any gene: 10. Germline CDR1 reads DFQATT; CDR2 reads SNEGSKA (reference sequence). The CDR3 length is 15 residues. CDR3 DNA sequence: TGCAGTGCTATTGGGGTTTTACAGGGGGCCGGGGAGCTGTTTTTT. Translating it yields CSAIGVLQGAGELFF.

V and J are TRBV6-1 and TRBJ1-3; 9 bases fit TRBD1. The CDR3 has 13 amino acids. Germline loops: CDR1 MNHNS, CDR2 SASEGT. The J segment lost 6 bases and the V segment lost 6 bases, leaving 3 bases of the junction unmatched. CDR3 amino acids: CASRRTGENTIYF. CDR3 DNA: TGTGCCAGCAGGCGGACAGGGGAAAACACCATATATTTT.

On this clonotype: A much larger clone lies one base from this, so it may be a read error. This chain links TRBV27 with TRBJ2-7; D is undetermined. Germline assignment: CDR1 MNHEY and CDR2 SMNVEV (reference sequence). This CDR3 is built from 15 residues. This CDR3 is CVSSLDSRSSYEQYF. The CDR3 DNA reads TGTGTCAGCAGTCTAGACTCTAGGAGCTCCTACGAGCAGTACTTC.